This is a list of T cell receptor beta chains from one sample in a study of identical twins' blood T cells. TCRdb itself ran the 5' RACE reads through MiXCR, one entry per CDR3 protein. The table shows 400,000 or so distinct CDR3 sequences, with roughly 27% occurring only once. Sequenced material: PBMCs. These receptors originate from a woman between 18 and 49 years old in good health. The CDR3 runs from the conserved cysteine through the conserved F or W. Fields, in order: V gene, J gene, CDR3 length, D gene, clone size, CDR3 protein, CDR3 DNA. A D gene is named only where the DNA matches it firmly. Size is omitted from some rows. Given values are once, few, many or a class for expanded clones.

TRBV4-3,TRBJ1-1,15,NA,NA,CASSQEGVRHTEAFF,TGCGCCAGCAGCCAAGAAGGGGTTCGGCACACTGAAGCTTTCTTT
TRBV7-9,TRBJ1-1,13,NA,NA,CASSFLTVGEAFF,TGTGCCAGCAGCTTTCTTACAGTAGGGGAAGCTTTCTTT
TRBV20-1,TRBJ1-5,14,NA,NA,CSARVAQGKQPQHF,TGCAGTGCTAGAGTTGCACAGGGAAAACAGCCCCAGCATTTT
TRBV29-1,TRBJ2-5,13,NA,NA,CSVDAGWQETQYF,TGCAGCGTTGACGCAGGGTGGCAAGAGACCCAGTACTTC
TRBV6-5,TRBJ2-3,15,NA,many,CASSYSWDSTDTQYF,TGTGCCAGCAGTTACTCCTGGGACTCCACAGATACGCAGTATTTT
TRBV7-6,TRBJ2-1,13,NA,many,CASSTPYSNEQFF,TGTGCCAGCAGCACACCTTACAGCAATGAGCAGTTCTTC
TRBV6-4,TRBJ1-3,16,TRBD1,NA,CASSDAGQYSGNTIYF,TGTGCCAGCAGTGACGCGGGACAGTACTCTGGAAACACCATATATTTT
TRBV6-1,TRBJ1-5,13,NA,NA,CASSIQGDQPQHF,TGTGCCAGCAGCATACAGGGTGATCAGCCCCAGCATTTT
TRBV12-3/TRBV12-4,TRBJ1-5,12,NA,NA,CASSPRTVPEHF,TGTGCCAGCAGCCCCCGGACAGTGCCCGAGCATTTT
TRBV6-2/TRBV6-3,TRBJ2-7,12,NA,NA,CASHQAYNEQYF,TGTGCCAGCCATCAGGCGTACAATGAGCAGTACTTC
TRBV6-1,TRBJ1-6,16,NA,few,CASSLRVATYNSPLHF,TGTGCCAGCAGTCTCAGGGTTGCCACCTATAATTCACCCCTCCACTTT
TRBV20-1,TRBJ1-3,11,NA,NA,CSAPHGNTIYF,TGCAGTGCGCCGCATGGAAACACCATATATTTT
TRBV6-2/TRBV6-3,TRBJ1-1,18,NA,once,CASSYVVTRTGDYTEAFF,TGTGCCAGCAGTTACGTAGTCACCAGGACCGGGGATTACACTGAAGCTTTCTTT
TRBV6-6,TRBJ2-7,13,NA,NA,CASSRGQSYEQYF,TGTGCCAGCAGTCGCGGACAGTCTTACGAGCAGTACTTC
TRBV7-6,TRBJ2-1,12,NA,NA,CAGSFLRGEQFF,TGTGCCGGCAGCTTCCTTCGAGGGGAGCAGTTCTTC
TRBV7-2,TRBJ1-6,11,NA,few,CASSSPSPLHF,TGTGCCAGCAGCTCCCCCTCACCCCTCCACTTT
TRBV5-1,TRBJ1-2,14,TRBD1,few,CASSFPGQSYGYTF,TGCGCCAGCAGCTTCCCGGGACAGTCTTATGGCTACACCTTC